This TCR beta chain originates from a study of T-cell memory formation after mild COVID-19. TCRdb reprocessed the 5' RACE reads with MiXCR, giving one entry per CDR3 protein. The table lists about 430,000 distinct CDR3 sequences, 24% of them singletons. The CDR3 length is 17 residues. Germline trimming cut 4 bases from V and 9 bases from J; bases unmatched to any gene: 16. In germline, CDR1 is SGHRS, CDR2 YFSETQ. The source of this sequence is an adult woman who had mild COVID-19 (a few samples of this study predate the infection). Cell type and time point are not known. The chain uses TRBV5-1 and TRBJ2-1; 10 bases map to TRBD2. The sample taken for sequencing was PBMCs or a T cell subset sorted from them (not recorded which). The CDR3 sequence is CASSNRTSGGPNREQFF. CDR3 DNA sequence: TGCGCCAGCAGCAACCGGACTAGCGGAGGCCCTAATCGTGAGCAGTTCTTC.